This T cell receptor beta chain originates from a study of T cell changes during pregnancy in multiple sclerosis. CDR3 length: 15 residues. Per the germline V gene, CDR1 is LNHDA and CDR2 is SQIVND (reference sequence). The J segment lost 4 bases and the V segment lost 2 bases, leaving 5 bases of the junction unmatched. Produced via immunoSEQ multiplex PCR; TCRdb's table is partial and in-frame only. The repertoire holds tens of thousands of clones, approximately 90% seen once, with 0.8% to 0.95% in the top ten. This TCR was sampled from a female donor with multiple sclerosis, enrolled in a pregnancy study. The chain couples TRBV19 to TRBJ2-7, with 10 bases that match TRBD1. Material: peripheral blood, obtained before pregnancy. The CDR3 loop reads CASSINPGQGYEQYF. In DNA form, the CDR3 reads TGTGCCAGTAGTATAAACCCGGGACAGGGGTACGAGCAGTACTTC.